This T cell receptor beta chain is drawn from a study of blood T cell repertoires in COVID-19. As for the study in general: COVID-19 samples, acute and convalescent, were from the United States, Italy and Spain. Sources were T cells, B-cell-depleted T cells, or PBMCs; the material itself was cDNA or gDNA.

V lost 6 bases and J lost 5, with 10 bases in between. Per the germline V gene, CDR1 is SGHTA and CDR2 is FQGNSA. The CDR3 has 13 amino acids. Original processing notes: Estimation of nucleated cell counts was performed using reference gene primer amplification. Method: immunoSEQ multiplex PCR; TCRdb's copy keeps in-frame clones and lacks some. V, J and clone size derive from that table, while D and trimming were established from the DNA sequence. The sample consists of tens of thousands of clones, approximately 88% of them appearing once. Source material: peripheral blood. This receptor was taken from a woman in her 70s with acute or convalescent COVID-19. V usage is TRBV7-2 and J usage is TRBJ1-4; weak D call: TRBD1 (6 bases). In DNA form, the CDR3 reads TGTGCCAGCAGTGGGGGCCCAAATGAAAAACTGTTTTTT. It specifies CASSGGPNEKLFF.